These T cell receptor beta chains were read from a single sample in a study of cytomegalovirus exposure and HLA in healthy donors. TCRdb's table, derived via immunoSEQ multiplex PCR, lists solely in-frame clones and lacks some. Among about 190,000 clones listed, roughly 82% were seen once. The material sequenced was PBMCs. Receptor source: a woman aged 45-60 years in good health and CMV-seropositive. The conserved cysteine and the conserved F or W are not part of the CDR3 here. Each record gives: V gene, J gene, CDR3 protein.

>TRBV19|TRBJ1-4
ASSLNRLGATNEKLF
>TRBV11-1|TRBJ2-7
ASSLARGQGFLPYEQY
>TRBV19|TRBJ2-7
AIYNRTGKAYEQY
>TRBV5-5|TRBJ2-5
ASSPRQETQY
>TRBV28|TRBJ2-7
ASSFDRDYEQY
>TRBV7-3|TRBJ1-1
ASSQQGAAEAF
>TRBV5-1|TRBJ2-3
ASSVTSGGADTQY
>TRBV5-8|TRBJ1-1
ASSLGRNRGTEAF
>TRBV5-6|TRBJ1-1
ASSLAGQGYNTEAF
>TRBV7-9|TRBJ2-1
ASSPSISSYNEQF
>TRBV4-2|TRBJ2-7
ASSQGQGTYEQY